This T cell receptor (beta chain) emerged from a study of blood T cell repertoires in COVID-19. Study overall: Sources were T cells, B-cell-depleted T cells, or PBMCs; the material itself was cDNA or gDNA.

The table came from immunoSEQ multiplex PCR; TCRdb's copy has only in-frame clones and leaves some out. The data show a few hundred thousand clones, around 82% seen once. CDR1 is MNHEY, CDR2 SMNVEV, per germline (reference sequence). The CDR3 runs to 18 residues. Trimming took 2 bases from V and 3 from J; bases not matched to a gene: 14. Participants were aged roughly 18 to 90 years, lived in some 23 US areas, and enrolled virtually. Clinical history as reported by participants underpinned cohort assignment. Donors in Cohort 3 who had recovered were those with two negative PCRs, healthcare professional clearance, or resolution of their symptoms.

Sequenced material: PBMCs or T cells enriched from blood (not recorded which). The chain recombines TRBV27 with TRBJ2-3; TRBD2 aligns across 7 bases. The TCR comes from a man aged 45-65 years who had recovered from COVID-19. This CDR3 is CASSLQGAGDVGTDTQYF. The CDR3 DNA is TGTGCCAGCAGTTTACAAGGGGCGGGGGATGTTGGTACAGATACGCAGTATTTT.